A selection of T cell receptor beta chains follows, all from one sample in a study of blood T cell repertoires in COVID-19. Sequencing was performed with immunoSEQ multiplex PCR; in TCRdb, only in-frame clones are kept and a portion is missing. The sample contains 440,000 or so clones, 89% of which appear only once. Sequences were obtained from peripheral blood. The source of these receptors is a woman in her 40s with COVID-19, enrolled during active disease. The conserved cysteine and the conserved F or W are not part of the CDR3 here. Some rows mark clone size as missing; the rest say once, few, many or name a class of expanded clone.

v_call	j_call	clone_size	cdr3_aa
TRBV6-4	TRBJ2-5	-	ASGGRGIDGEETQY
TRBV5-8	TRBJ2-1	-	ASPEVVPSSYNEQF
TRBV2	TRBJ2-5	once	ASTGTTPVETQY
TRBV7-2	TRBJ1-2	-	ASSPGTGNGYT
TRBV28	TRBJ1-5	-	ASSSSRTAYQPQH
TRBV3-1/TRBV3-2	TRBJ1-2	once	ASSQGAGAGYT
TRBV7-2	TRBJ2-2	once	ASSPSGGTGELF
TRBV19	TRBJ2-6	-	ASSISGVRSSGANVLT
TRBV28	TRBJ2-5	-	ASSSTETQY
TRBV6-2/TRBV6-3	TRBJ1-1	-	ASSRRPGNTEAF
TRBV27	TRBJ1-4	-	ASSSKTGGEKLF
TRBV7-9	TRBJ1-2	-	ASSLEGIGDRDYGYT
TRBV7-2	TRBJ1-2	once	ASSLGDTLNYGYT
TRBV7-3	TRBJ2-3	-	ASSHRDTSTDTQY
TRBV12-5	TRBJ1-1	-	ASGLGGLNTEAF
TRBV21-1	TRBJ1-3	-	ASSPRQRSSGNTIY
TRBV7-2	TRBJ2-5	-	ASSLARHRQETQY
TRBV19	TRBJ2-2	few	ASSSSREGTGGELF
TRBV7-9	TRBJ1-4	once	ASSLGTGGSEKLF
TRBV20-1	TRBJ1-4	-	SASERGALEKLF
TRBV6-5	TRBJ1-6	once	ASSYIGRSPLH
TRBV19	TRBJ1-6	-	ASSKENNSPLH
TRBV6-1	TRBJ2-7	once	ASSEGPYEQY
TRBV25-1	TRBJ1-1	-	ASSESGRGLNTEAF
TRBV27	TRBJ2-2	-	ASSIQGATGELF
TRBV2	TRBJ2-1	-	ASSGDSVTAEQF
TRBV5-1	TRBJ1-6	-	ASSLGSSPGVNSPLH
TRBV16	TRBJ1-1	-	ASSQSQSAGNTEAF
TRBV6-6	TRBJ2-7	-	ASSYFPGQGGEQY
TRBV28	TRBJ2-3	-	ASSRDSTSTDTQY
TRBV28	TRBJ1-6	-	ASSLAGYSPLH
TRBV28	TRBJ1-5	-	ASSGVVRQPQH
TRBV6-1	TRBJ1-6	-	ASSERGQGGSPLH
TRBV30	TRBJ1-1	-	AWSARANTEAF
TRBV18	TRBJ2-4	-	ASSAGTGVSKNIQY
TRBV7-7	TRBJ2-5	few	ASSPSTGGPGETQY
TRBV6-5	TRBJ2-7	-	ASSSGPYEQY
TRBV15	TRBJ1-1	-	ATSRDGTYSEAF
TRBV9	TRBJ1-5	-	ASSPQGGNNQPQH
TRBV4-1	TRBJ1-2	few	ASSQDPGTGDYGYT
TRBV7-7	TRBJ2-2	once	ASSLEAEVWTGELF
TRBV7-9	TRBJ1-4	-	ASSLRTGGEKLF
TRBV27	TRBJ2-3	-	ASSRTSRERITDTQY
TRBV9	TRBJ1-1	-	ASRLHEGDTEAF
TRBV11-2	TRBJ1-3	-	ASSFALQGATGNTIY
TRBV29-1	TRBJ2-2	-	SVEVYSGRARGELF
TRBV5-4	TRBJ1-6	-	ASSLTGVPLH
TRBV3-1/TRBV3-2	TRBJ1-5	-	ASSLHPGDQPQH
TRBV18	TRBJ1-2	-	ASSPGGRGGENGYT
TRBV29-1	TRBJ1-2	-	SVEDRGGANGYT
TRBV7-9	TRBJ2-5	-	ASSLSGGQETQY
TRBV18	TRBJ2-5	-	ASSPRAREETQY
TRBV6-2/TRBV6-3	TRBJ2-5	once	ASSYSLGQGLQETQY
TRBV14	TRBJ1-2	-	ASSQGQGHYGYT
TRBV5-1	TRBJ1-2	-	ASSGSEAGSYGYT